These 28 T cell receptor beta chains were sequenced from one sample in a study of cytomegalovirus exposure and HLA in healthy donors. 60 Vbeta and 13 Jbeta primers were used in PCR. Clones were sequenced by immunoSEQ multiplex PCR, and TCRdb holds only the in-frame ones, with some missing. Of 170,000 or so clones in the sample, roughly 80% were seen once. The sample consisted of PBMCs. These receptors were collected from a boy younger than 10 in good health and CMV-seronegative.

CDR3 bases: TGTGCCAGCAGCCAGGGGACTAGCGGAACCTACGAGCAGTACTTC. Translated: CASSQGTSGTYEQYF. The genes are TRBV4-2 and TRBJ2-7; 11 bases are a match to TRBD2. The CDR3 is made up of 15 amino acids. Per the germline V gene, CDR1 is LGHNA and CDR2 is YNFKEQ. V dropped 3 bases and J dropped 2; count of bases not matched to a gene: 3.

The chain employs TRBV10-3 and TRBJ2-1, with 12 nucleotides matching TRBD2. The CDR3 is 14 residues long. CDR1 is ENHRY, CDR2 SYGVKD, per germline. The V and J ends lost 7 bases and 8 bases, in that order; junction bases with no gene match: 6. CDR3 sequence (DNA): TGTGCCATCACCCCTAGCGGGAGGGCGGATGAGCAGTTCTTC. It specifies CAITPSGRADEQFF.

This chain connects TRBV29-1 to TRBJ1-3, with a weak D call TRBD1 (5 bases). V was shortened by 4 bases and J by 0 bases, with 7 bases between the two germline ends. CDR1 is SQVTM and CDR2 is ANQGSEA in the germline V gene. CDR3 length equals 13 residues. CDR3 protein: CSVGTRSGNTIYF. DNA of the CDR3: TGCAGCGTTGGGACACGCTCTGGAAACACCATATATTTT.

The rearrangement links TRBV9 to TRBJ1-2, with TRBD1 matching over 8 bases. The V segment lost 0 bases and the J segment 7 bases; nucleotides outside the gene matches: 8. The CDR3 sequence is 15 residues long. Germline V gene data show CDR1 as SGDLS and CDR2 as YYNGEE. The chain's CDR3 is CASSVDGQGGRGYTF. The CDR3 nucleotides are TGTGCCAGCAGCGTAGATGGACAGGGCGGTCGTGGCTACACCTTC.

The V call is TRBV2, the J call TRBJ2-1; tentatively, D is TRBD1 (6 bases). Trimming shortened V by 5 bases and J by 3 bases, and 11 bases separated the two germline ends. Germline V CDR1 and CDR2: SNHLY, FYNNEI. The CDR3 runs to 14 residues. The CDR3 sequence: CASSFTGYYNEQFF. The CDR3 bases are TGTGCCAGCAGTTTTACAGGGTACTACAATGAGCAGTTCTTC.

The chain has TRBV18 and TRBJ2-7, with a possible D match to TRBD2 (6 bases). The CDR3 covers 15 residues. CDR1 and CDR2 from the germline V gene are KGHSH and LQKENI. Trimming pared 2 bases from V and 2 bases from J, leaving 13 bases between. The CDR3 sequence: CASSPLREYPYEQYF. The CDR3 coding sequence is TGTGCCAGCTCACCATTACGGGAGTACCCCTACGAGCAGTACTTC.

This clone has just a few counts. CDR3 sequence: CASSLYEHYNEQFF. The CDR3 DNA reads as TGCGCCAGCAGCTTGTACGAGCACTACAATGAGCAGTTCTTC. The chain couples TRBV5-1 to TRBJ2-1; the D is unclear. Per the germline V gene, CDR1 is SGHRS and CDR2 is YFSETQ. This CDR3 has 14 amino acids. Trimming removed 1 base from V and 3 bases from J, with 8 bases in between.

V usage is TRBV4-1 and J usage is TRBJ2-7; possible D gene TRBD1, 5 bases. V gave up 3 bases and J gave up 2 bases, with 8 bases separating them. The CDR3 is 13 residues long. The germline V gene encodes CDR1 MGHRA and CDR2 YSYEKL. Here the CDR3 DNA reads TGCGCCAGCAGCCATGAACAGGCCTACGAGCAGTACTTC. Protein product: CASSHEQAYEQYF.

V gene TRBV9 combines with J gene TRBJ2-3, with 8 bases fitting TRBD2. CDR3 length: 15 residues. The J segment lost 3 bases and the V segment lost 5 bases, leaving 8 bases of the junction unmatched. Germline V CDR1 and CDR2: SGDLS, YYNGEE. DNA for the CDR3: TGTGCCAGCAGAAAGAGCGGGAGTAGGACAGATACGCAGTATTTT. This gives the protein CASRKSGSRTDTQYF.

The J gene is TRBJ2-5, the V gene TRBV28; 8 bases line up with TRBD1. CDR3 length: 15 amino acids. From germline, CDR1 is MDHEN and CDR2 SYDVKM. The V segment lost 6 bases and the J segment 2 bases; nucleotides outside the gene matches: 8. CDR3 residues: CASSPRGLTQETQYF. In DNA form, the CDR3 reads TGTGCCAGCAGCCCCAGGGGGCTCACGCAAGAGACCCAGTACTTC.

This clone was seen a single time. The chain combines TRBV14 with TRBJ2-5; 13 bases line up with TRBD2. CDR3 length equals 15 residues. Trimming removed 4 bases from V and 3 bases from J; junction bases left unmatched: 2. Germline V gene sequence: CDR1 SGHDN, CDR2 FVKESK. CDR3 residues: CASSPGLAGEETQYF. The CDR3 nucleotides read TGTGCCAGCAGCCCTGGACTAGCGGGAGAAGAGACCCAGTACTTC.

This clone was observed once. The V gene is TRBV4-2, the J gene TRBJ2-3; TRBD2 might be the D (5 bases). CDR1 and CDR2 (germline): LGHNA, YNFKEQ. This CDR3 has 14 residues. V was clipped by 0 bases and J by 5 bases, with 9 bases between them. The DNA for the CDR3 is TGTGCCAGCAGCCAAGACCGTGGAGGAGATACGCAGTATTTT. Residues: CASSQDRGGDTQYF.

This chain connects TRBV5-4 to TRBJ2-7, with 9 nucleotides matching TRBD2. V lost 9 bases, J lost 7 bases, and 14 bases stayed unmatched. The CDR3 contains 14 residues. Germline loops: CDR1 SGHNT, CDR2 YYREEE (reference sequence). The CDR3 here is CATSYAGGFEEQYF. The DNA of the CDR3 is TGTGCCACCTCCTATGCGGGGGGGTTTGAAGAGCAGTACTTC.

This clone was observed a few times. This chain joins TRBV10-3 and TRBJ2-1, with D possibly being TRBD1 (8 bases). V was shortened by 4 bases and J by 6 bases, with 16 bases between the two germline ends. Germline V lookup: CDR1 ENHRY, CDR2 SYGVKD. CDR3 length equals 15 residues. CDR3 nucleotide sequence: TGTGCCATCAGTGGACCCAGCGGGACAGGCAATGAGCAGTTCTTC. It is translated as CAISGPSGTGNEQFF.

The V gene is TRBV5-1, the J gene TRBJ2-3, with D perhaps matching TRBD2 (5 bases). V lost 3 bases, J lost 5 bases, and 19 bases lay in between. CDR1 and CDR2 (germline): SGHRS, YFSETQ. This CDR3 contains 16 residues. The CDR3 region is CASSSPSRERVDTQYF. The CDR3 DNA reads as TGCGCCAGCAGCTCCCCTTCGAGGGAGAGGGTAGATACGCAGTATTTT.

The chain recombines TRBV4-1 with TRBJ2-2; TRBD1 aligns across 7 bases. From germline, CDR1 is MGHRA and CDR2 YSYEKL. The CDR3 is 15 residues long. The J segment lost 6 bases and the V segment lost 1 base, leaving 5 bases of the junction unmatched. CDR3 amino acids: CASSQVGTVAGELFF. The CDR3 DNA reads as TGCGCCAGCAGCCAAGTGGGGACAGTTGCCGGGGAGCTGTTTTTT.

The chain carries TRBV30 and TRBJ1-1; D uncertain. V was cut by 5 bases and J by 4 bases, with 20 bases left in between. The CDR3 has 15 amino acids. Per the germline V gene, CDR1 is GTSNPN and CDR2 is SVGIG (reference sequence). The CDR3 nucleotides read TGTGCCTGGCGGAAGAAAACCGGACTGCCCACTGAAGCTTTCTTT. Its protein product is CAWRKKTGLPTEAFF.

The chain combines TRBV9 with TRBJ2-7; 7 bases align to TRBD1. This CDR3 has 15 amino acids. CDR1 and CDR2 (germline): SGDLS, YYNGEE. V trimming: 0 bases; J trimming: 0 bases; junction bases outside the gene matches: 3. CDR3 nucleotide sequence: TGTGCCAGCAGCGTAGGGCAGGGGGTCTCCTACGAGCAGTACTTC. Amino acid sequence: CASSVGQGVSYEQYF.

The chain carries TRBV2 and TRBJ2-3, with 9 bases that match TRBD1. V dropped 6 bases and J dropped 6; count of bases not matched to a gene: 4. Germline V CDR1 and CDR2: SNHLY, FYNNEI. The CDR3 is 13 residues long. The CDR3 loop reads CASRGTGRDTQYF. CDR3 DNA: TGTGCCAGCAGGGGGACAGGGCGGGATACGCAGTATTTT.

This clone was counted only a few times. The V call is TRBV12-5, the J call TRBJ2-1; 9 bases align to TRBD2. The CDR3 length is 15 residues. The V and J ends lost 10 bases and 1 base, in that order; junction bases with no gene match: 8. The germline CDR1 and CDR2 sequences are LGHNT and FRNRAP. CDR3 protein: CATALSGRSYNEQFF. CDR3 nucleotide sequence: TGTGCTACCGCCCTAAGCGGGAGGTCCTACAATGAGCAGTTCTTC.

The chain carries TRBV30 and TRBJ1-1; perhaps TRBD1 as D (6 bases). In germline, CDR1 is GTSNPN, CDR2 SVGIG (reference sequence). With 0 bases removed from V and 5 bases from J, the gap between germline ends came to 7 bases. The CDR3 is made up of 12 amino acids. The CDR3 loop reads CAWSVGATEAFF. CDR3 DNA sequence: TGTGCCTGGAGTGTGGGGGCGACTGAAGCTTTCTTT.

In the case of this clone: The same CDR3 also results from other DNA sequences found in this sample. The genes are TRBV5-1 and TRBJ1-4; 8 bases agree with TRBD1. Germline-derived CDR1 and CDR2 are SGHRS and YFSETQ. With V trimmed by 0 bases and J by 8 bases, 6 bases remained unmatched. The CDR3 loop spans 15 amino acids. CDR3 residues: CASSLVQGAGEKLFF. CDR3 nucleotides: TGCGCCAGCAGCTTGGTGCAGGGGGCAGGGGAAAAACTGTTTTTT.

There are a few counts of this clone. This chain uses TRBV6-5 with TRBJ1-5; D may be TRBD1 (6 bases). The V and J ends lost 2 bases and 6 bases respectively, with 8 bases between them. This CDR3 is built from 13 residues. CDR1 MNHEY and CDR2 SVGAGI come from the germline V gene. The CDR3 DNA sequence: TGTGCCAGCAGTTACAGGGGGGGTCAGCCCCAGCATTTT. Encoded protein: CASSYRGGQPQHF.

CDR3 nucleotides: TGTGCCAGCAGCGGGGCTCCTAGCGGAAGTCGGTATTTT. This sequence encodes CASSGAPSGSRYF. The chain couples TRBV11-3 to TRBJ2-3; 7 bases are shared with TRBD2. Trimming took 5 bases from V and 14 from J; bases not matched to a gene: 13. Germline values: CDR1 SGHNT, CDR2 YENEEA. The CDR3 is made up of 13 amino acids. Combining the CDR3 with reference TRBV11-3 and TRBJ2-3 gives the whole variable domain EAGVVQSPRYKIIEKKQPVAFWCNPISGHNTLYWYLQNLGQGPELLIRYENEEAVDDSQLPKDRFSAERLKGVDSTLKIQPAELGDSAVYLCASSGAPSGSRYFGPGTRLTVL.

The V call is TRBV4-1, the J call TRBJ2-1; D perhaps matches TRBD2 (5 bases). Germline values: CDR1 MGHRA, CDR2 YSYEKL. The CDR3 contains 14 residues. With 1 base removed from V and 6 bases from J, the gap between germline ends came to 10 bases. The CDR3 bases are TGCGCCAGCAGCCAAGCTTGGACTCGCAATGAGCAGTTCTTC. Amino acids: CASSQAWTRNEQFF.

The table lists this clone with a few counts. The J gene is TRBJ1-4, the V gene TRBV30; D gene ambiguous. Per germline, CDR1 GTSNPN and CDR2 SVGIG (reference sequence). The V and J ends lost 0 bases and 0 bases respectively, with 8 bases between them. The CDR3 spans 15 residues. The CDR3 reads CAWSVAGATNEKLFF. Here the CDR3 DNA reads TGTGCCTGGAGTGTAGCGGGCGCAACTAATGAAAAACTGTTTTTT.

The CDR3 DNA sequence: TGTGCCAGCAGTGAAGGACAGCTCATGAACACTGAAGCTTTCTTT. Amino acids: CASSEGQLMNTEAFF. This sequence joins TRBV28 and TRBJ1-1, with D possibly being TRBD1 (6 bases). The CDR3 has 15 residues. The V and J ends lost 5 bases and 0 bases respectively, with 13 bases between them. Germline V gives CDR1 MDHEN, CDR2 SYDVKM.

This chain joins TRBV6-5 and TRBJ2-7, with D perhaps matching TRBD1 (5 bases). In germline, CDR1 is MNHEY, CDR2 SVGAGI. The CDR3 is made up of 11 amino acids. V gave up 6 bases and J gave up 4 bases, with 7 bases separating them. CDR3 DNA sequence: TGTGCCAGCAGCAGACAGTACGAGCAGTACTTC. Translation gives CASSRQYEQYF.